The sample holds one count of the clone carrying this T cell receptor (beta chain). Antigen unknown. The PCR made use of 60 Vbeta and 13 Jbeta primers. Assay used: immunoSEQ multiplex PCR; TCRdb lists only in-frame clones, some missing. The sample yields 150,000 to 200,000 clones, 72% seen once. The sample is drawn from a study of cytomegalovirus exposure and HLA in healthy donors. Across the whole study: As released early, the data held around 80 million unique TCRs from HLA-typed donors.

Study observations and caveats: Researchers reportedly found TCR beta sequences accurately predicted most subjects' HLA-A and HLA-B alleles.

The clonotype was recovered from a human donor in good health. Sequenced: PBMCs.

CDR3 sequence (DNA): TGTGCCAGCAGCTTAGATACCAGTTTCCGTGGCTACACCTTC. Its translation is CASSLDTSFRGYTF. The chain uses TRBV11-2 and TRBJ1-2; D unclear. Deletions cut 0 bases from V and 7 bases from J, with 12 bases between. The CDR3 length is 14 residues. Germline CDR1 and CDR2: SGHAT and FQNNGV.